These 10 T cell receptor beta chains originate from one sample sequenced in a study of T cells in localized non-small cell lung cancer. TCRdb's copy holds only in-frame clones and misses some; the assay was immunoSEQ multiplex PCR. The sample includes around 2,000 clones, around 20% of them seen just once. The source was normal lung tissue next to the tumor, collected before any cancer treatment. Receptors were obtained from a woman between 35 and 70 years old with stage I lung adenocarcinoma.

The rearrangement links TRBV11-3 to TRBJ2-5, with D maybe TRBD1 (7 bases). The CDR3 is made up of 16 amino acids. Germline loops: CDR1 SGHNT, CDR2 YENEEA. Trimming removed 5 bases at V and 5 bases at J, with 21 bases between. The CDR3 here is CASSPQGGWSSETQYF. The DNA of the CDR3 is TGTGCCAGCAGCCCCCAGGGGGGATGGAGTAGCGAGACCCAGTACTTC.

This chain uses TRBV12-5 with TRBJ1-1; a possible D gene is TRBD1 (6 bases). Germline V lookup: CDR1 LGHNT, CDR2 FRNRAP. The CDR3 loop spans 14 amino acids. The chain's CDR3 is CASSLGAGNTEAFF. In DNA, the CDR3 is TGTGCCAGCTCCCTGGGGGCGGGGAACACTGAAGCTTTCTTT. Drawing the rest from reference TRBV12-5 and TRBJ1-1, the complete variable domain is DARVTQTPRHKVTEMGQEVTMRCQPILGHNTVFWYRQTMMQGLELLAYFRNRAPLDDSGMPKDRFSAEMPDATLATLKIQPSEPRDSAVYFCASSLGAGNTEAFFGQGTRLTVV.

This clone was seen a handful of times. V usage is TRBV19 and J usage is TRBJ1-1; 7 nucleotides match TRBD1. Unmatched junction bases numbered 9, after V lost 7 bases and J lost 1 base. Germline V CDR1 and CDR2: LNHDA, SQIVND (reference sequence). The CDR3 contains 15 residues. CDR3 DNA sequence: TGTGCCAGTACCGATCCGACAGGGAGGAACACTGAAGCTTTCTTT. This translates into CASTDPTGRNTEAFF.

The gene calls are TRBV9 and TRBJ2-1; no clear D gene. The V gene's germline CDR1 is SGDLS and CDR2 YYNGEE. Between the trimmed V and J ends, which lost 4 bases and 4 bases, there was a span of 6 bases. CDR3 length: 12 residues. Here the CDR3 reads CASSPQYNEQFF. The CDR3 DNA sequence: TGTGCCAGCAGCCCCCAGTACAATGAGCAGTTCTTC. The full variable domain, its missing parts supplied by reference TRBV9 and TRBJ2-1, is DSGVTQTPKHLITATGQRVTLRCSPRSGDLSVYWYQQSLDQGLQFLIQYYNGEERAKGNILERFSAQQFPDLHSELNLSSLELGDSALYFCASSPQYNEQFFGPGTRLTVL.

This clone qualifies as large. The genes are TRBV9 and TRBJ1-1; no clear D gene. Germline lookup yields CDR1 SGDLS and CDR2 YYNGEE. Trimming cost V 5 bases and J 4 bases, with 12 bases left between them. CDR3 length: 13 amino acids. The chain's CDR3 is CASSWVLGTEAFF. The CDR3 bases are TGTGCCAGCAGTTGGGTGTTGGGCACTGAAGCTTTCTTT.

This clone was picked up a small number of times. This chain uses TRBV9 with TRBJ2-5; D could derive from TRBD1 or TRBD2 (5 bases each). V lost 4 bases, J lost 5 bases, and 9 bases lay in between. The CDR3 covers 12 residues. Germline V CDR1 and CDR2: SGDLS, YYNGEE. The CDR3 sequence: CASSSEGETQYF. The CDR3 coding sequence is TGTGCCAGCAGCTCCGAGGGGGAGACCCAGTACTTC. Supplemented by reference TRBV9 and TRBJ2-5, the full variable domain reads DSGVTQTPKHLITATGQRVTLRCSPRSGDLSVYWYQQSLDQGLQFLIQYYNGEERAKGNILERFSAQQFPDLHSELNLSSLELGDSALYFCASSSEGETQYFGPGTRLLVL.

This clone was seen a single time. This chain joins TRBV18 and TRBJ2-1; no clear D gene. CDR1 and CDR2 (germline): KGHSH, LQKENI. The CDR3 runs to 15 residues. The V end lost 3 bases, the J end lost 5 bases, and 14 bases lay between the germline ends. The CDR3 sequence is CASSPPASANNEQFF. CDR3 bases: TGTGCCAGCTCACCCCCAGCCTCGGCGAACAATGAGCAGTTCTTC.

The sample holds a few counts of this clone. CDR3 in amino acids: CASSLSAGAPYNEQFF. The CDR3 nucleotides read TGTGCCAGCAGCTTAAGTGCGGGGGCCCCCTACAATGAGCAGTTCTTC. The chain links TRBV7-6 to TRBJ2-1, with D perhaps TRBD2 (7 bases). CDR1 and CDR2 from the germline V gene are SGHVS and FNYEAQ. The CDR3 runs 16 residues. V was pared by 2 bases and J by 2 bases, with 13 bases between.

As DNA, the CDR3 is TGTGCCAGCAGCTCCGTTAGCTCTGGAAACACCATATATTTT. Its translation: CASSSVSSGNTIYF. This chain joins TRBV11-3 and TRBJ1-3, with D unresolved. CDR1 and CDR2 from the germline V gene are SGHNT and YENEEA. This CDR3 region has 14 residues. V was cut by 4 bases and J by 0 bases, with 7 bases left in between.

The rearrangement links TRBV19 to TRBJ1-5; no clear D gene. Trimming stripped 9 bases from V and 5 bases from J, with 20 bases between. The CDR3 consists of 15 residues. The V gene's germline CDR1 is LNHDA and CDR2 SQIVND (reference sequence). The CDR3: CASAPEDLAYQPQHF. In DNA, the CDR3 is TGTGCCAGCGCTCCGGAAGATCTGGCTTATCAGCCCCAGCATTTT.